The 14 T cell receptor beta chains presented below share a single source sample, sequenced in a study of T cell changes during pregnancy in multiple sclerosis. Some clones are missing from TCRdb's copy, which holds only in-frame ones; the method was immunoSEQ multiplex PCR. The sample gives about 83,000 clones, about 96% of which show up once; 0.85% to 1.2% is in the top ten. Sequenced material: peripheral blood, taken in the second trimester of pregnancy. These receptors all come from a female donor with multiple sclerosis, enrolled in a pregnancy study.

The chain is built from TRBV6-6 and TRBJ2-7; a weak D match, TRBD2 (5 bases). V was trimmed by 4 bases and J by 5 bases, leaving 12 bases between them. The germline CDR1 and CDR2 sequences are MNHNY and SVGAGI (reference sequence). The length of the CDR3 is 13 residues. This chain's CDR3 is CASSFMAGDEQYF. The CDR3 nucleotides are TGTGCCAGCAGTTTTATGGCCGGGGACGAGCAGTACTTC.

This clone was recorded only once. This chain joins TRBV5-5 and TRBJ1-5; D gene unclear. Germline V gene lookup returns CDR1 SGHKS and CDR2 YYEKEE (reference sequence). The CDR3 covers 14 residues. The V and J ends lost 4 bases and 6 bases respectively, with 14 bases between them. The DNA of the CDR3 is TGTGCCAGCAGCCCCGATGTGCTAGGTCAGCCCCAGCATTTT. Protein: CASSPDVLGQPQHF.

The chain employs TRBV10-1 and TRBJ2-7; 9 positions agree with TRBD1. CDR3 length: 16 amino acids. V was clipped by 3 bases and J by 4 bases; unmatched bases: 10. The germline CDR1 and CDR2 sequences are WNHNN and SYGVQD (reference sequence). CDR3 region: CASSDRPFGQGYEQYF. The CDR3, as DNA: TGCGCCAGCAGTGATCGGCCCTTCGGACAGGGGTACGAGCAGTACTTC.

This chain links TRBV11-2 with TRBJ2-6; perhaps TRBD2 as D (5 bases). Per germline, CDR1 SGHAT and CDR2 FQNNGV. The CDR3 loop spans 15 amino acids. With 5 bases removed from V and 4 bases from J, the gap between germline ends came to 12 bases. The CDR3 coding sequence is TGTGCCAGCAGCCCCCGGGATTCCGGGGCCAACGTCCTGACTTTC. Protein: CASSPRDSGANVLTF.

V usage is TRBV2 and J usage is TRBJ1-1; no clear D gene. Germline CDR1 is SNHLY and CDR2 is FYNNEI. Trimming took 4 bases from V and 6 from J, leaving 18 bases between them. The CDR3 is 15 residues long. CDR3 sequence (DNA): TGTGCCAGCAGTGGAGGCGTTCCTGTCCGTTCTGAAGCTTTCTTT. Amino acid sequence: CASSGGVPVRSEAFF.

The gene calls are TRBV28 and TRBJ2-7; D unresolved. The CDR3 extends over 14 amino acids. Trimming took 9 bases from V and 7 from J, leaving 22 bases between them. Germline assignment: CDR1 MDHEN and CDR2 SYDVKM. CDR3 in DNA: TGTGCCAGAAGCGACGAGTTTTCTGTTAGGGAGCAGTACTTC. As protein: CARSDEFSVREQYF.

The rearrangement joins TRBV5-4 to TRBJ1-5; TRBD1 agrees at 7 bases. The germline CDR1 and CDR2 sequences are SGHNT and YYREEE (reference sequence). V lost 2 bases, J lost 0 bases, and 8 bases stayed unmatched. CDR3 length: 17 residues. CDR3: CASSFRDSPYSNQPQHF. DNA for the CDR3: TGTGCCAGCAGCTTCCGGGACAGTCCGTATAGCAATCAGCCCCAGCATTTT.

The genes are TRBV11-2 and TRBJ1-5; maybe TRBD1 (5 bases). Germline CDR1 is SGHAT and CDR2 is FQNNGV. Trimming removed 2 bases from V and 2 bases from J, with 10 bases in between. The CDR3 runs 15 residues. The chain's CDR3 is CASSLKGWRNQPQHF. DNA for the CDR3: TGTGCCAGCAGCTTAAAGGGGTGGCGCAATCAGCCCCAGCATTTT.

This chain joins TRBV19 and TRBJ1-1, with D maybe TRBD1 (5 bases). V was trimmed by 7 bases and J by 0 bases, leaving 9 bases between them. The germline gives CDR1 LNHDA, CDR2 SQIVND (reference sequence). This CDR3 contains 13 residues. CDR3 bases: TGTGCCAGTAATACACAGGTGAACACTGAAGCTTTCTTT. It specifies CASNTQVNTEAFF.

The CDR3 nucleotides read TGTGCCAGCAGCTTAGCGGGGTTAGCGGGAGGGGAGCAGTTCTTC. Translated: CASSLAGLAGGEQFF. The V gene is TRBV11-2, the J gene TRBJ2-1; 11 nucleotides match TRBD2. CDR1 is SGHAT, CDR2 FQNNGV, per germline. The CDR3 totals 15 residues. The V and J ends lost 1 base and 10 bases, in that order; junction bases with no gene match: 6.

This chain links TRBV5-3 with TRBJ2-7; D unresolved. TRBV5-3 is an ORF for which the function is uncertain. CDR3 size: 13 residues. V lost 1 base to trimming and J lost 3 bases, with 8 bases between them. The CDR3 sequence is CARSLHSSYEQYF. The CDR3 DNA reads TGTGCCAGAAGCTTGCACAGTAGCTACGAGCAGTACTTC.

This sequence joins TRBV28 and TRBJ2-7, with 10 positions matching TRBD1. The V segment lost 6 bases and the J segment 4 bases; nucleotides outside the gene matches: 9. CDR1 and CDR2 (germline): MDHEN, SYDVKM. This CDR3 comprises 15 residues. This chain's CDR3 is CASRPTGTGEYEQYF. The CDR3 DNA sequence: TGTGCCAGCAGGCCCACCGGGACAGGGGAGTACGAGCAGTACTTC.

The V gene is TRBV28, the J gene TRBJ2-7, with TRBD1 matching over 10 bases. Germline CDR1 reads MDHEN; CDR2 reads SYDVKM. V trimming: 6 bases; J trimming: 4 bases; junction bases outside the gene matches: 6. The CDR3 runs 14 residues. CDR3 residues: CASREPGQGYEQYF. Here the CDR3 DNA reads TGTGCCAGCAGAGAACCGGGACAGGGGTACGAGCAGTACTTC.

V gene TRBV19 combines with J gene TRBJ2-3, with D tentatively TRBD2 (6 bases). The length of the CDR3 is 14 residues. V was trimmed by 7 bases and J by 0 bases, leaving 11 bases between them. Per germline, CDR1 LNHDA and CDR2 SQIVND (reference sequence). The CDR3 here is CASKQSGSTDTQYF. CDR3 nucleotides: TGTGCCAGTAAGCAGAGCGGGAGCACAGATACGCAGTATTTT.